This T cell receptor beta chain was sequenced for a study of PD-1 blockade in classical Hodgkin lymphoma. The assay was immunoSEQ multiplex PCR, and TCRdb's table has in-frame clones only and misses some. The sample lists 20,000 to 25,000 clones; around three quarters were seen once. The study, taken as a whole, reports: A significant rise in TCR diversity by C4D1 was seen for CD4+ but not CD8+ cells. When nivolumab was started under 1 year after ASCT, patients were excluded. The drivers behind the repertoire differences, possibly disease activity or prior therapy, remain undefined. Healthy donors were reported to have higher baseline TCR diversity than newly diagnosed patients.

The CDR3 is made up of 14 amino acids. Looked up from germline, CDR1 is SGHAT and CDR2 is FQNNGV. As regards this clone: The antigen is unknown.

After autologous stem cell transplantation all patients relapsed, and prior brentuximab vedotin exposure differed between cohorts. This sequence joins TRBV11-2 and TRBJ2-5; no firm D call. Near its end, the DNA agrees better with TRBJ2-7, so the J call may be wrong. This sequence was found in a human donor with classical Hodgkin lymphoma. The material sequenced was peripheral blood mononuclear cells (PBMCs), taken before the second cycle of nivolumab. For the CDR3, the DNA is TGTGCCAGCAGCTTAGCCGCGTGGGGATACGAGCAGTACTTC. Protein: CASSLAAWGYEQYF.